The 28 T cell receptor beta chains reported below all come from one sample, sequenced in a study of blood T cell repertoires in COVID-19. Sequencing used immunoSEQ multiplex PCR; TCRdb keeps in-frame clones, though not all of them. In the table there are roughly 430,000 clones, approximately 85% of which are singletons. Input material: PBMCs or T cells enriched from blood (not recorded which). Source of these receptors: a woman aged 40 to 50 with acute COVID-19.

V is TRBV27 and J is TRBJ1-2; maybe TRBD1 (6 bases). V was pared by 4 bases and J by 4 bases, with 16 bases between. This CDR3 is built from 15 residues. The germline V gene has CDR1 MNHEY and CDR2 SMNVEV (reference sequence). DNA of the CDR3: TGTGCCAGCAGTTCGAATCGCGAAGGGGGCTATGGCTACACCTTC. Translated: CASSSNREGGYGYTF.

This CDR3 reads CASSLVGDYTGELFF. CDR3 sequence (DNA): TGCGCCAGCAGCTTGGTAGGGGATTACACCGGGGAGCTGTTTTTT. The J gene is TRBJ2-2, the V gene TRBV5-1; D possibly corresponds to TRBD1 (5 bases). Trimming stripped 0 bases from V and 3 bases from J, with 9 bases between. Germline CDR1 reads SGHRS; CDR2 reads YFSETQ. CDR3 length equals 15 residues.

The CDR3 DNA reads as TGTGCCAGCAGCGCCCGTTTGGGCTCGAACACTGAAGCTTTCTTT. Translated: CASSARLGSNTEAFF. This chain uses TRBV9 with TRBJ1-1; D ambiguous. CDR1 is SGDLS, CDR2 YYNGEE, per germline. Trimming shortened V by 3 bases and J by 1 base, and 13 bases separated the two germline ends. This CDR3 region has 15 residues.

The CDR3 nucleotides are TGTGCCAGCAGCGCGGGCCCAGGGGCAGGCGAGCAGTTCTTC. Protein: CASSAGPGAGEQFF. This chain uses TRBV11-2 with TRBJ2-1; a weak D match, TRBD1 (6 bases). The V end was cut by 5 bases, the J end by 10 bases, with 18 bases between. Germline V gene data show CDR1 as SGHAT and CDR2 as FQNNGV. The CDR3 sequence is 14 residues long.

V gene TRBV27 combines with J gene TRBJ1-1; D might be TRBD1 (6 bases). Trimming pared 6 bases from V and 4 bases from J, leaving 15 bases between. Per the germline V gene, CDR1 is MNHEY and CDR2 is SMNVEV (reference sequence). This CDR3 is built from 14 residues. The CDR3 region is CASRQQGLGTEAFF. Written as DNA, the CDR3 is TGTGCCAGCAGACAACAGGGTCTTGGCACTGAAGCTTTCTTT.

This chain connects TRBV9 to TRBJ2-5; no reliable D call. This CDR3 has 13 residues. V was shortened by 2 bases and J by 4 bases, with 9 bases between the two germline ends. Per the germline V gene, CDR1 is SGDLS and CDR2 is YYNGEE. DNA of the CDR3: TGTGCCAGCAGCGTGGGTAGCCCAGAGACCCAGTACTTC. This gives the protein CASSVGSPETQYF.

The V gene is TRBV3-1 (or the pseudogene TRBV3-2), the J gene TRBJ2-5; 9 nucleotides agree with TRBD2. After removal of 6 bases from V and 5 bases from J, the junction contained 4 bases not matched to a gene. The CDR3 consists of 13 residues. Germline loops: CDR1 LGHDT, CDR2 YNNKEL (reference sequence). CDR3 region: CASRGLAGETQYF. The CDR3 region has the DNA TGTGCCAGCAGGGGTCTAGCGGGGGAGACCCAGTACTTC.

The CDR3 DNA follows: TGTGCCAGCTCATCCGGGACAGGGGCGGGCACTGAAGCTTTCTTT. This translates into CASSSGTGAGTEAFF. The chain combines TRBV18 with TRBJ1-1, with TRBD1 matching over 10 bases. The V segment lost 5 bases and the J segment 4 bases; nucleotides outside the gene matches: 7. The CDR3 has 15 residues. The germline gives CDR1 KGHSH, CDR2 LQKENI.

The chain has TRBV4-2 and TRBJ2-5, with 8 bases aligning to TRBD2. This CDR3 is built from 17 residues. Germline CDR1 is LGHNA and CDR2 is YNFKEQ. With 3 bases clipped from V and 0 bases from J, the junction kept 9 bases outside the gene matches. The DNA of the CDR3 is TGTGCCAGCAGCCAGCTAACGGGGGGGATGAACCAAGAGACCCAGTACTTC. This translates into CASSQLTGGMNQETQYF.

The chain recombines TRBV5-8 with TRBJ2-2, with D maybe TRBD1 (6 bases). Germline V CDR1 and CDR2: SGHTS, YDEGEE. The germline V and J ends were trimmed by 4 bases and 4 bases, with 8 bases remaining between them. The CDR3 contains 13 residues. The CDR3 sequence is CASSPGATGELFF. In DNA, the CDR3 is TGTGCCAGCAGCCCAGGGGCCACCGGGGAGCTGTTTTTT.

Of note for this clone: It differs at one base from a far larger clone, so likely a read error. CDR3 in amino acids: CASSQGTPYGYTF. The DNA of the CDR3 is TGTGCCAGCAGCCAAGGGACACCCTATGGCTACACCTTC. This chain uses TRBV3-1 (or the pseudogene TRBV3-2) with TRBJ1-2; TRBD1 is a possible D gene (5 bases). Per the germline V gene, CDR1 is LGHDT and CDR2 is YNNKEL (reference sequence). The CDR3 spans 13 residues. V was cut by 1 base and J by 4 bases, with 7 bases left in between.

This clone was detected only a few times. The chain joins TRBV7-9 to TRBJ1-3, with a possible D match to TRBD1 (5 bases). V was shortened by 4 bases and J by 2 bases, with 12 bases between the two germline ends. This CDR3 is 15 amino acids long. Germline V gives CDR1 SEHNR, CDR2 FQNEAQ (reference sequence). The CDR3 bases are TGTGCCAGCAGCTCCTTCGGGGGGGCTGGAAACACCATATATTTT. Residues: CASSSFGGAGNTIYF.

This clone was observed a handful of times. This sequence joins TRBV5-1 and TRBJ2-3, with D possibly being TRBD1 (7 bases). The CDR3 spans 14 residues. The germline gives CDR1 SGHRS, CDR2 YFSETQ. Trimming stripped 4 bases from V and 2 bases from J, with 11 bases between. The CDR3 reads CASSAGQPTDTQYF. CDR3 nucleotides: TGCGCCAGCAGCGCGGGACAGCCCACAGATACGCAGTATTTT.

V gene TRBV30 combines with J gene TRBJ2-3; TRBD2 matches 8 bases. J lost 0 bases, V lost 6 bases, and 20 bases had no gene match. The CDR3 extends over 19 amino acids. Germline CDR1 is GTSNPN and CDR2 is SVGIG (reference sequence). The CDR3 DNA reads TGTGCCTGTTATTCCCAAAGGAACGGGGGGGCTTATAGCACAGATACGCAGTATTTT. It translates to CACYSQRNGGAYSTDTQYF.

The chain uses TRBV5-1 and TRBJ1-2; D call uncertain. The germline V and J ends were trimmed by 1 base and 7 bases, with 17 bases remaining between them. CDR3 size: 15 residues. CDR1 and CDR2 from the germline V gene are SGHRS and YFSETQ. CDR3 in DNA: TGCGCCAGCAGCTTGTCGGGAGGCCCAAGTCGTGGCTACACCTTC. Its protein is CASSLSGGPSRGYTF.

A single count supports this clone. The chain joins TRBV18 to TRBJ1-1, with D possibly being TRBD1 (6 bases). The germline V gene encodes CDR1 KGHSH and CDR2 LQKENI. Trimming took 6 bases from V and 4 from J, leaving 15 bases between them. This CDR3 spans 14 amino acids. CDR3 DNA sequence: TGTGCCAGCTCTCCGAATACAGGGCGCACTGAAGCTTTCTTT. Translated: CASSPNTGRTEAFF.

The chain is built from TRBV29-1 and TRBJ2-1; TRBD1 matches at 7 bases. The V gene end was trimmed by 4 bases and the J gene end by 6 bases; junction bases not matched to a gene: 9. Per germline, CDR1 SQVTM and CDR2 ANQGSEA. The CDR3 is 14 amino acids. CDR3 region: CSVVALDRANEQFF. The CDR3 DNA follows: TGCAGCGTTGTTGCCCTCGACAGGGCCAATGAGCAGTTCTTC.

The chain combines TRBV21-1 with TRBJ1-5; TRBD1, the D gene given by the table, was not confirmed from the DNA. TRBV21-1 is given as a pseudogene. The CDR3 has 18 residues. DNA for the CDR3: TGTGCCCGAAAAACCCAAAATAGGGGACAGAATAGCAATCAGCCCCAGCATTTT. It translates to CARKTQNRGQNSNQPQHF.

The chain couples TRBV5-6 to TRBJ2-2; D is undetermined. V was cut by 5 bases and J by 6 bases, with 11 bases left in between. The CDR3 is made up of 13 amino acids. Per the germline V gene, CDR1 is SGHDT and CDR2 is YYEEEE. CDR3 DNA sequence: TGTGCCAGCAGGAGAACAGTCGCCGGGGAGCTGTTTTTT. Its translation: CASRRTVAGELFF.

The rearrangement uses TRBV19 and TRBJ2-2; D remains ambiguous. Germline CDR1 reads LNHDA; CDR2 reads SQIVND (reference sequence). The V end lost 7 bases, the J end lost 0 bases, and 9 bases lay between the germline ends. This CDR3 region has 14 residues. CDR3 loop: CASTTTANTGELFF. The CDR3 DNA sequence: TGTGCCAGTACTACTACCGCGAACACCGGGGAGCTGTTTTTT.

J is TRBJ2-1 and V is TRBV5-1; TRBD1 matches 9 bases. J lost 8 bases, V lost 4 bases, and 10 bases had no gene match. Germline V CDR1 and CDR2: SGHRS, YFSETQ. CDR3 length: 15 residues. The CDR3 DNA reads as TGCGCCAGCAGCGTGACCGGGACAGGGTCCCATGAGCAGTTCTTC. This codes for CASSVTGTGSHEQFF. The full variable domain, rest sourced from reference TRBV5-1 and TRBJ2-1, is KAGVTQTPRYLIKTRGQQVTLSCSPISGHRSVSWYQQTPGQGLQFLFEYFSETQRNKGNFPGRFSGRQFSNSRSEMNVSTLELGDSALYLCASSVTGTGSHEQFFGPGTRLTVL.

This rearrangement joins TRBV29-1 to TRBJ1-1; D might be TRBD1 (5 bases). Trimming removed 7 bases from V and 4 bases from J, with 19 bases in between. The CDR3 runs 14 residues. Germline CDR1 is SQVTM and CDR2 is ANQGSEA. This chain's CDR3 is CSGGDFRGGTEAFF. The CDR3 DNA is TGCAGCGGGGGGGACTTCAGAGGCGGCACTGAAGCTTTCTTT.

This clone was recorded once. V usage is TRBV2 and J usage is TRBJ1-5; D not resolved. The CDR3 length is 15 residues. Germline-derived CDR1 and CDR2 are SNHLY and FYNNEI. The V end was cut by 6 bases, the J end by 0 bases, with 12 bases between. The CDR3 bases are TGTGCCAGCAGATTTACGGGTGATAGCAATCAGCCCCAGCATTTT. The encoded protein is CASRFTGDSNQPQHF.

This chain's CDR3 is CAWSVLLTDRSPLHF. For the CDR3, the DNA is TGTGCCTGGAGTGTACTACTGACAGATAGATCACCCCTCCACTTT. The chain has TRBV30 and TRBJ1-6, with D tentatively TRBD1 (5 bases). Germline V gene lookup returns CDR1 GTSNPN and CDR2 SVGIG (reference sequence). This CDR3 has 15 residues. V lost 0 bases and J 10 bases, leaving 16 bases between the germline ends. Drawing the rest from reference TRBV30 and TRBJ1-6, the complete variable domain is SQTIHQWPATLVQPVGSPLSLECTVEGTSNPNLYWYRQAAGRGLQLLFYSVGIGQISSEVPQNLSASRPQDRQFILSSKKLLLSDSGFYLCAWSVLLTDRSPLHFGNGTRLTVT.

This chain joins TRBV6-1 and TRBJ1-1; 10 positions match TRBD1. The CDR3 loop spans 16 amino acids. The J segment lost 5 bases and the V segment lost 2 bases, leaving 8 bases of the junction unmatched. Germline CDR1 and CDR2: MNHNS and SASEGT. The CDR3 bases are TGTGCCAGCAGTGAACCAACCGGGACAGGGGTGACTGAAGCTTTCTTT. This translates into CASSEPTGTGVTEAFF.

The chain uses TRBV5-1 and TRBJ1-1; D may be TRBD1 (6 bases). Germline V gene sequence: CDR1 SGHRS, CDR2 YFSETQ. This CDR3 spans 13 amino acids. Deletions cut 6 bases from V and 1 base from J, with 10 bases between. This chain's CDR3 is CASTQQGNTEAFF. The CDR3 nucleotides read TGCGCCAGCACTCAACAGGGGAACACTGAAGCTTTCTTT. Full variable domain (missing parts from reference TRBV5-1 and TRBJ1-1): KAGVTQTPRYLIKTRGQQVTLSCSPISGHRSVSWYQQTPGQGLQFLFEYFSETQRNKGNFPGRFSGRQFSNSRSEMNVSTLELGDSALYLCASTQQGNTEAFFGQGTRLTVV.

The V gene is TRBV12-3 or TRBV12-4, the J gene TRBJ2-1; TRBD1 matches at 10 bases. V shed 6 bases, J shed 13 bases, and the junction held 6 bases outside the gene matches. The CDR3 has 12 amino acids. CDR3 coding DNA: TGTGCCAGCAGCCTGGGACAGGGGACTCAGTTCTTC. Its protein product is CASSLGQGTQFF.

CDR3 amino acids: CASSDTGLDLNEQFF. The CDR3 DNA sequence: TGTGCCAGCTCAGACACGGGACTGGACCTCAATGAGCAGTTCTTC. This rearrangement joins TRBV18 to TRBJ2-1, with a weak D call TRBD2 (6 bases). The CDR3 is 15 residues long. Trimming removed 5 bases at V and 6 bases at J, with 17 bases between. From germline, CDR1 is KGHSH and CDR2 LQKENI.